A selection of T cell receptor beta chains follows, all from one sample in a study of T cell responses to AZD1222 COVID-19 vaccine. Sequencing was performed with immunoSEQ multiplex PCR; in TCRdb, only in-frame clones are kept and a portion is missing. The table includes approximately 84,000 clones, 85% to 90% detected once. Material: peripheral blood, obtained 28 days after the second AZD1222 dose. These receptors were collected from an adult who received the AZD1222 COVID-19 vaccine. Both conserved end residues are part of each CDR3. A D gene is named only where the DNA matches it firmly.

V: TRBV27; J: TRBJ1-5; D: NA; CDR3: CASSPTGTQPQHF; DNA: TGTGCCAGCAGTCCAACAGGGACCCAGCCCCAGCATTTT
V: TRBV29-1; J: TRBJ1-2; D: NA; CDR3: CSVEEGYPNYGYTF; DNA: TGCAGCGTTGAAGAAGGATATCCTAACTATGGCTACACCTTC
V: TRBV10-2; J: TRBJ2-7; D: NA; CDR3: CASNTLVGHVYEQYF; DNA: TGCGCCAGCAACACTTTGGTGGGACACGTCTACGAGCAGTACTTC
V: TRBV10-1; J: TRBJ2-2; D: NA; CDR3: CASSDAEGTDTGELFF; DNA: TGCGCCAGCAGTGACGCGGAGGGCACCGACACCGGGGAGCTGTTTTTT
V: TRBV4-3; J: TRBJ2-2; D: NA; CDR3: CASSQVTGPGTGELFF; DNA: TGCGCCAGCAGCCAAGTAACAGGACCCGGGACCGGGGAGCTGTTTTTT
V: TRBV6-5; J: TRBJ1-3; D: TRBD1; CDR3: CASRPLGQGLNTIYF; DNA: TGTGCCAGCAGGCCTCTCGGACAGGGTTTAAACACCATATATTTT
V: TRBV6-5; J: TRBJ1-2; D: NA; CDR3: CASTDGGYGYTF; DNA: TGTGCCAGCACCGACGGGGGCTATGGCTACACCTTC
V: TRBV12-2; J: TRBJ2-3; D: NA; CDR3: CASRLGEQGIDTQYF; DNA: TGTGCAAGTCGCTTAGGCGAACAGGGGATAGATACGCAGTATTTT
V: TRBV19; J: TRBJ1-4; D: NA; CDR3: CASPTGRSTTNEKLFF; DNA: TGTGCCAGTCCCACCGGAAGGAGCACAACTAATGAAAAACTGTTTTTT
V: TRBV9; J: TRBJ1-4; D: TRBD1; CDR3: CASSVDRGQTTNEKLFF; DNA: TGTGCCAGCAGCGTGGACAGGGGGCAAACAACTAATGAAAAACTGTTTTTT